Listed below are T cell receptor beta chains from one sample, sequenced in a study of cytomegalovirus exposure and HLA in healthy donors. The table came from immunoSEQ multiplex PCR; TCRdb's copy has only in-frame clones and leaves some out. Of roughly 98,000 clones detected, roughly 79% appear once; the ten largest clones hold 13% to 15%. Material for sequencing was PBMCs. The receptors were gathered from a woman aged 70-85 years in good health and CMV-seropositive. Both conserved end residues are part of each CDR3. Each record gives: D gene, clone size, CDR3 length, V gene, J gene, CDR3 DNA, CDR3 protein. The D gene is left open where the match is weak. The size of a clone is reported for some rows only, either as once, few or many, or as a class for expanded clones.

>.|.|12|TRBV19|TRBJ2-1
TGTGCCAGTAGTATCTCGTATTATGAGCAGTTCTTC
CASSISYYEQFF
>TRBD1|.|13|TRBV10-3|TRBJ2-7
TGTGCCATCAGAGGGACAGGGGATTACGAGCAGTACTTC
CAIRGTGDYEQYF
>.|.|12|TRBV10-3|TRBJ2-3
TGTGCCATCAGTGCTGTTACAGATACGCAGTATTTT
CAISAVTDTQYF
>TRBD1|.|15|TRBV18|TRBJ2-3
TGTGCCAGCTCACCACCGAACAGGGGGGAAGATACGCAGTATTTT
CASSPPNRGEDTQYF
>.|.|15|TRBV5-8|TRBJ2-2
TGTGCCAGCAGCTTGGTCTCCGGGGGCACCGGGGAGCTGTTTTTT
CASSLVSGGTGELFF
>TRBD1|once|19|TRBV28|TRBJ2-1
TGTGCCAGCAGTATGGACAGGGGTAACCCCGAAGCAACCTACAATGAGCAGTTCTTC
CASSMDRGNPEATYNEQFF
>.|.|15|TRBV7-9|TRBJ1-5
TGTGCCAGCAGCTTAGAGCCAGGGGCCAATCAGCCCCAGCATTTT
CASSLEPGANQPQHF
>TRBD1|few|13|TRBV28|TRBJ1-5
TGTGCCAGCATAATCAGGGGGCATCAGCCCCAGCATTTT
CASIIRGHQPQHF
>.|.|14|TRBV28|TRBJ2-1
TGTGCCAGCAGTCAACAGGATTTTTACAATGAGCAGTTCTTC
CASSQQDFYNEQFF
>.|.|16|TRBV11-2|TRBJ2-5
TGTGCCAGCAGCTTAGGTGCAGCACCGTCGAGGGAGACCCAGTACTTC
CASSLGAAPSRETQYF
>TRBD1|.|15|TRBV7-9|TRBJ1-1
TGTGCCAGCAGCTCTAACAGGGGGCCGAGCACTGAAGCTTTCTTT
CASSSNRGPSTEAFF
>TRBD2|.|18|TRBV25-1|TRBJ2-1
TGTGCCAGCAGTCCGATAAACCCTAGTAGCGGGTCCTACAATGAGCAGTTCTTC
CASSPINPSSGSYNEQFF
>.|.|13|TRBV2|TRBJ2-1
TGTGCCAGCAAGGAGGGCCGGAATTTCCCCGGGTTCTTC
CASKEGRNFPGFF
>TRBD1|.|16|TRBV28|TRBJ1-5
TGTGCCAGCAGTTGGGGACAGTCCTCTAGCAATCAGCCCCAGCATTTT
CASSWGQSSSNQPQHF
>TRBD1|few|17|TRBV28|TRBJ2-6
TGTGCCAGCAGTTTTGAGGACAGGGGTTCCGGGGCCAACGTCCTGACTTTC
CASSFEDRGSGANVLTF
>TRBD1|.|14|TRBV5-4|TRBJ2-7
TGTGCCAGCAGCACGGGACAGGGGGCAGGCGAGCAGTACTTC
CASSTGQGAGEQYF
>TRBD1|.|16|TRBV7-7|TRBJ2-1
TGTGCTAGCAGCCCAGAAGCGGACAGGGGTTACAATGAGCAGTTCTTC
CASSPEADRGYNEQFF
>.|.|15|TRBV11-2|TRBJ2-1
TGTGCCAGCAGCTTAGTGGTTAGTAATATAGATGAGCAGTTCTTC
CASSLVVSNIDEQFF